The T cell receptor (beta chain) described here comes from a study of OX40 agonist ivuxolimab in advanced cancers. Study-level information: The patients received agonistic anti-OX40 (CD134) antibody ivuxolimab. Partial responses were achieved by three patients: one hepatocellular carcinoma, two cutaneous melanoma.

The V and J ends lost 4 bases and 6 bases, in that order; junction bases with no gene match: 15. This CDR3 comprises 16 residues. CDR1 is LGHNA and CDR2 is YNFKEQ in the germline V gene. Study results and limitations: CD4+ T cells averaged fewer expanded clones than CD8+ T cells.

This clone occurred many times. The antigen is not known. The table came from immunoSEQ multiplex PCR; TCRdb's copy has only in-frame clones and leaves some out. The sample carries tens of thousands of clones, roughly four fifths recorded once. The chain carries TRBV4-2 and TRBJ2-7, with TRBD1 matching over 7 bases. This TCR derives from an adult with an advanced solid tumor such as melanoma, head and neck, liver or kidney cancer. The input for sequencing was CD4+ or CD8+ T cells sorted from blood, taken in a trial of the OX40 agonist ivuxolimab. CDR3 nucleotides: TGTGCCAGCAGCCGTATAGGGGGCCTAGTCTTCGGCGAGCAGTACTTC. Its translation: CASSRIGGLVFGEQYF.